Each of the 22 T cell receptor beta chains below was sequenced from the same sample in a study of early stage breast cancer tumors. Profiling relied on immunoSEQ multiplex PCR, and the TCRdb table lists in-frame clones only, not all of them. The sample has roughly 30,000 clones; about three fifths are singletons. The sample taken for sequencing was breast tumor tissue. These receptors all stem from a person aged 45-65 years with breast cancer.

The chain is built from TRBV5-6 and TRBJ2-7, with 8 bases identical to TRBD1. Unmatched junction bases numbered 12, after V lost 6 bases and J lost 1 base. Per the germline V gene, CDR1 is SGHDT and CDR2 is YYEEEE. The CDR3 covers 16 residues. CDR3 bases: TGTGCCAGCAACGTCGCCCAGGGGGCAAGGTCCTACGAGCAGTACTTC. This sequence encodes CASNVAQGARSYEQYF.

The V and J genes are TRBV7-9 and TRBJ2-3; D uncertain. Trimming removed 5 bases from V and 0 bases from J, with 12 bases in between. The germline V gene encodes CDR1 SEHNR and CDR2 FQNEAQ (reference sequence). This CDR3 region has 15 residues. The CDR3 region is CASSPPLASTDTQYF. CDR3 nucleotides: TGTGCCAGCAGCCCCCCTCTGGCCAGCACAGATACGCAGTATTTT.

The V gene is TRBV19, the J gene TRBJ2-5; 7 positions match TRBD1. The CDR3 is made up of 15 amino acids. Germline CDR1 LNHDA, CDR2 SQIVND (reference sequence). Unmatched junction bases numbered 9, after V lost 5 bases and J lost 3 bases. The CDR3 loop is CASSPGQVYEETQYF. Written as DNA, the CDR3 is TGTGCCAGTAGTCCCGGACAGGTGTACGAAGAGACCCAGTACTTC.

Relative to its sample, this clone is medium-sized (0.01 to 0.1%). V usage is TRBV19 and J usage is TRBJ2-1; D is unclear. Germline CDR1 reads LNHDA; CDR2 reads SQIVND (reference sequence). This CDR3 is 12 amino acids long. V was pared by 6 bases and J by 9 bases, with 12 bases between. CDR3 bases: TGTGCCAGTAGCCCAACTTTAGGTGAGCAGTTCTTC. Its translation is CASSPTLGEQFF.

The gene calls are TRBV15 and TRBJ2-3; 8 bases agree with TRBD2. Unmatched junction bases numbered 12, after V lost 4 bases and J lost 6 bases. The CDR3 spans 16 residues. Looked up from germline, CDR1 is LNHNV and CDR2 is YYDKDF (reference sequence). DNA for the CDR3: TGTGCCACCAGCAAGGTTGGGAGCGGGAGCGCGGATACGCAGTATTTT. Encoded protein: CATSKVGSGSADTQYF.

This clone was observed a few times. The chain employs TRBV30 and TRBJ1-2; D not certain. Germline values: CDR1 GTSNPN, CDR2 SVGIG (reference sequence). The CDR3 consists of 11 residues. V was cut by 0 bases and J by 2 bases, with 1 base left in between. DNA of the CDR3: TGTGCCTGGAGTGTAAACTATGGCTACACCTTC. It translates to CAWSVNYGYTF.

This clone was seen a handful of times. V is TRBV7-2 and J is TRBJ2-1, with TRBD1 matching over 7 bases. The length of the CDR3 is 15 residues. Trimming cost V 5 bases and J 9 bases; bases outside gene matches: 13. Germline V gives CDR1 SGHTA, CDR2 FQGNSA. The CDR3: CASSRGRQGVVEQFF. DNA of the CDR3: TGTGCCAGCAGCCGAGGGAGACAGGGTGTTGTTGAGCAGTTCTTC.

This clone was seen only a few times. The CDR3 DNA reads as TGTGCCAGCAGCTTAACACTGAGAGGTCAGCCCCAGCATTTT. It is translated as CASSLTLRGQPQHF. This sequence joins TRBV7-2 and TRBJ1-5, with D uncertain. V lost 2 bases to trimming and J lost 6 bases, with 11 bases between them. Germline assignment: CDR1 SGHTA and CDR2 FQGNSA. There are 14 residues in the CDR3.

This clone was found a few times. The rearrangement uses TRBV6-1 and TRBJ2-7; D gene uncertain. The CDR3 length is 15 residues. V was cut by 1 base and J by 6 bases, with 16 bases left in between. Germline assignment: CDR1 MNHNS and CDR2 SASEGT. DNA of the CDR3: TGTGCCAGCAGTGAAGTCCCTATCTACTTGGGCGAGCAGTACTTC. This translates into CASSEVPIYLGEQYF.

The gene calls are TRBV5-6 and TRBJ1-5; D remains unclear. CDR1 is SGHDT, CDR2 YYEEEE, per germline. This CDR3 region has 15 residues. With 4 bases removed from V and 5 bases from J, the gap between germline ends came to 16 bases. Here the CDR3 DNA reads TGTGCCAGCAGCACTTTCCAGAGGATGGATCAGCCCCAGCATTTT. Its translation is CASSTFQRMDQPQHF.

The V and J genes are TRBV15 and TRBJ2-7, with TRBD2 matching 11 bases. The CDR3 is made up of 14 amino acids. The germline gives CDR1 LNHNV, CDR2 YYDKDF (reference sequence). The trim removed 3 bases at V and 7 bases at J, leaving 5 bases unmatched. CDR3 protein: CATSREGLAEEQYF. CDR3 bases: TGTGCCACCAGCAGGGAGGGACTAGCGGAAGAGCAGTACTTC.

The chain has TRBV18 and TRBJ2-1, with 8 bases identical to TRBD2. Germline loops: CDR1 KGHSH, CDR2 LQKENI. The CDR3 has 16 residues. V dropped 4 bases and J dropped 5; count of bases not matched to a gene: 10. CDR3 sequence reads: CASSRAGVAGNNEQFF. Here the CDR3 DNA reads TGTGCCAGCTCACGAGCCGGGGTAGCGGGAAACAATGAGCAGTTCTTC.

The CDR3 loop is CASSVLAGYYNEQFF. The CDR3 region has the DNA TGTGCCAGCAGTGTACTAGCGGGATACTACAATGAGCAGTTCTTC. The chain joins TRBV2 to TRBJ2-1; TRBD2 aligns across 10 bases. The CDR3 length is 15 residues. The junction had 3 bases not matched to a gene; V was cut back by 4 bases and J by 3 bases. Germline V lookup: CDR1 SNHLY, CDR2 FYNNEI.

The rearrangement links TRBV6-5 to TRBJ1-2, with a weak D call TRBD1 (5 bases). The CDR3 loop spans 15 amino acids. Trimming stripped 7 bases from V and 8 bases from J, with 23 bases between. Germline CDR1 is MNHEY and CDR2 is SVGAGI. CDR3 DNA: TGTGCCAGCAATCTGAAACCGGGCCTTTCAGGGGGCTACACCTTC. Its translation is CASNLKPGLSGGYTF.

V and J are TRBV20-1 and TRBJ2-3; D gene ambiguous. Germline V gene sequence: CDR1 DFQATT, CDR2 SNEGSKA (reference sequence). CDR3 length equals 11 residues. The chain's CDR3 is CGTQHTDTQYF. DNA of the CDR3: TGCGGAACCCAGCACACAGATACGCAGTATTTT.

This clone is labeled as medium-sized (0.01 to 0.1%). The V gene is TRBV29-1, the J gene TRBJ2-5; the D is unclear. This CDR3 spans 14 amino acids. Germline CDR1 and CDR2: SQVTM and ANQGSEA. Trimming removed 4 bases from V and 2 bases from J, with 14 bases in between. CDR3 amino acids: CSVALERWQETQYF. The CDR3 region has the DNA TGCAGCGTTGCGTTAGAAAGATGGCAAGAGACCCAGTACTTC.

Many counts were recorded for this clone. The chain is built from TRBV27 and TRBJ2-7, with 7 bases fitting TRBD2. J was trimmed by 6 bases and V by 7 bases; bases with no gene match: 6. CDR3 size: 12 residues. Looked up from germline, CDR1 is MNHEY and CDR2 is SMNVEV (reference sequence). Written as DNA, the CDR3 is TGTGCCAGCAAGAGTAGCGGGCTCGAGCAGTACTTC. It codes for CASKSSGLEQYF.

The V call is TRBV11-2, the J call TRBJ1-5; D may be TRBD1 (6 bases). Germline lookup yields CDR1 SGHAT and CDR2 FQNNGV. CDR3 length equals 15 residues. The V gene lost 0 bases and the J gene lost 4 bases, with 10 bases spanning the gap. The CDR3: CASSLDPGANQPQHF. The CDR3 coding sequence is TGTGCCAGCAGCTTAGATCCGGGGGCAAATCAGCCCCAGCATTTT.

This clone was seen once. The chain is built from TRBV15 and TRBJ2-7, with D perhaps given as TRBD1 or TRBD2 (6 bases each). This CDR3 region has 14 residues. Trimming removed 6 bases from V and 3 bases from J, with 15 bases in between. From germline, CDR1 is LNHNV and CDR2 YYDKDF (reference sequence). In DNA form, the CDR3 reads TGTGCCACCAGGGCGGGACACGGAGACTACGAGCAGTACTTC. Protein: CATRAGHGDYEQYF.

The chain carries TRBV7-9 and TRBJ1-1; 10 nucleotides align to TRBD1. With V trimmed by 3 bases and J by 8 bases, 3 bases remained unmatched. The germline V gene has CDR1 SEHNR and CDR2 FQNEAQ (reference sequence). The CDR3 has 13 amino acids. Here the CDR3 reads CASSLTGGWEAFF. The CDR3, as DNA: TGTGCCAGCAGCTTGACAGGGGGCTGGGAAGCTTTCTTT.

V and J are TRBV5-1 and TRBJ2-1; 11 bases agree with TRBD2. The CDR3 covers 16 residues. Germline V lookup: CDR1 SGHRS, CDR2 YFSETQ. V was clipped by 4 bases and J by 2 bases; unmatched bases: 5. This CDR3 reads CASSLLSGGAYNEQFF. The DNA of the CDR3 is TGCGCCAGCAGCCTACTTAGCGGGGGGGCCTACAATGAGCAGTTCTTC.

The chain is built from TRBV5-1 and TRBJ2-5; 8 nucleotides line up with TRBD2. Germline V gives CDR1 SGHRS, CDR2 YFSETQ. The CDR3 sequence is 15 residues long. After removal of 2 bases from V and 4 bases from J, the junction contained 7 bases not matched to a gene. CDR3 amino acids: CASSFAETSGETQYF. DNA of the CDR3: TGCGCCAGCAGCTTCGCCGAAACTAGCGGAGAGACCCAGTACTTC.